This T cell receptor (beta chain) is from a study of CD8+ T cells in alopecia areata. In the study overall: Treated patients were dosed with oral tofacitinib, taking 5 to 10 mg twice daily. Patients in the study were on tofacitinib for 6 to 18 months, then off it for 6 months. Study-wide results and caveats: Tofacitinib produced a significant decrease in scalp clonality and in expanded CD8+ clones among the top 100.

On this clone itself: The antigen remains undetermined.

Documented treatment: oral pan-JAK inhibitor, 5-10 mg twice daily. Extracted from the samples, RNA was reverse transcribed into cDNA to serve as the sequencing template. Clones were read by immunoSEQ multiplex PCR, and TCRdb kept only the in-frame ones, dropping some. Seen here are 190,000 or so clones, 50% to 60% observed once, and the top ten hold 3.3%. This clonotype originated in a human donor with alopecia areata. The sample consisted of CD4+ T cells sorted from blood, taken at week 4, from a patient treated with tofacitinib.

The CDR3 protein is CASSPGGLETQYF. Here the CDR3 DNA reads TGTGCCAGCAGCCCCGGGGGTCTAGAGACCCAGTACTTC. This rearrangement joins TRBV5-6 to TRBJ2-5; D may be TRBD2 (6 bases). This CDR3 has 13 amino acids. V was cut by 4 bases and J by 4 bases, with 11 bases left in between. Germline V gene lookup returns CDR1 SGHDT and CDR2 YYEEEE. Together with reference TRBV5-6 and TRBJ2-5, the CDR3 gives the full variable domain: DAGVTQSPTHLIKTRGQQVTLRCSPKSGHDTVSWYQQALGQGPQFIFQYYEEEERQRGNFPDRFSGHQFPNYSSELNVNALLLGDSALYLCASSPGGLETQYFGPGTRLLVL.